This T cell receptor beta chain was observed in a study of T cells after yellow fever vaccination. Germline values: CDR1 DFQATT, CDR2 SNEGSKA (reference sequence). This CDR3 has 16 amino acids. The ends lost 2 bases at V and 9 bases at J; junction bases unmatched: 14. TCRdb reprocessed the 5' RACE reads with MiXCR, giving one entry per CDR3 protein. The data hold about 320,000 distinct CDR3 sequences, with 3.5% to 4.5% observed a single time. The chain combines TRBV20-1 with TRBJ2-4, with TRBD1 identical over 9 bases. This specimen consisted of PBMCs, obtained 15 days after the yellow fever booster vaccination. The receptor was isolated from a man between 18 and 35 years old who received the YFV17D yellow fever vaccine. The CDR3 sequence is CSARSRDRVISGIQYF. Here the CDR3 DNA reads TGCAGTGCTAGATCGCGGGACAGGGTAATAAGTGGCATTCAGTACTTC.